Sequencing of this TCR beta chain was carried out in a study of blood T cell repertoires in COVID-19. For the study at large: Specimens from acute and convalescent COVID-19 originated in the United States, Italy and Spain. Sources were T cells, B-cell-depleted T cells, or PBMCs; the material itself was cDNA or gDNA.

Authors' methods: Cell counts per sample came from amplifying reference gene primers. Profiled with immunoSEQ multiplex PCR; TCRdb holds only in-frame clones, not every one. Clone size and the V and J calls come from that table; the DNA yielded D and trimming. The sample holds 180,000 or so clones, about 88% seen once. Germline V gives CDR1 LNHDA, CDR2 SQIVND (reference sequence). Between the trimmed V and J ends, which lost 0 bases and 3 bases, there was a span of 13 bases. The CDR3 is 16 residues long. The chain combines TRBV19 with TRBJ2-3; D remains ambiguous. The sample taken for sequencing was peripheral blood. The sequence was obtained from a man in his late teens or twenties with acute or convalescent COVID-19. CDR3 coding DNA: TGTGCCAGTAGTATAGATCCTGGAGATGATACAGATACGCAGTATTTT. As protein: CASSIDPGDDTDTQYF.